This T cell receptor beta chain was recorded in a study of follicular helper T cells after annual influenza vaccination. The time point here: 2015-2016 season, pre-vaccination. Germline CDR1 reads SGHRS; CDR2 reads YFSETQ. V was clipped by 4 bases and J by 4 bases; unmatched bases: 4. This CDR3 has 14 amino acids. Generated by immunoSEQ multiplex PCR, the TCRdb table keeps only in-frame clones and is missing some. The table lists 5,000 to 7,000 clones, roughly 82% of them singletons. The source is an adult who received the influenza vaccine. This chain connects TRBV5-1 to TRBJ2-2; TRBD1 matches at 7 bases. This material consisted of CXCR5- memory CD4+ T cells sorted from blood, taken on the day of influenza vaccination. The CDR3, as DNA: TGCGCCAGCAGCCACCGACAGGGCACCGGGGAGCTGTTTTTT. Amino acids: CASSHRQGTGELFF.